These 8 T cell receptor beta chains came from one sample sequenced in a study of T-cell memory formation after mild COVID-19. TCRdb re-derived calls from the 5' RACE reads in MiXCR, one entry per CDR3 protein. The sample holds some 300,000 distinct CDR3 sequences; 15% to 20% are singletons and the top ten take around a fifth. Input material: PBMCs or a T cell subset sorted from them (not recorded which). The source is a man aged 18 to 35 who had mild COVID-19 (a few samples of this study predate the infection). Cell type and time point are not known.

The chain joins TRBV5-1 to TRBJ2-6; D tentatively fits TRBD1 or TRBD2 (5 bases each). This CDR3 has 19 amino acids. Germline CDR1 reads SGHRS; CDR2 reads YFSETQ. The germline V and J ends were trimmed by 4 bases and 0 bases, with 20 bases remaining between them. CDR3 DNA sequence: TGCGCCAGCAGCCCCCGGGGCGGCCAGTCCACCTCTGGGGCCAACGTCCTGACTTTC. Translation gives CASSPRGGQSTSGANVLTF.

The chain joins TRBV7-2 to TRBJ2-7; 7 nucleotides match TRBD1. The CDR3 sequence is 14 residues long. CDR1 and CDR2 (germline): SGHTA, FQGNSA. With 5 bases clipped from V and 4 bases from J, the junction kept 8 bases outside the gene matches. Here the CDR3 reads CASSGPGQRYEQYF. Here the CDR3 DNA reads TGTGCCAGCAGCGGCCCGGGACAGAGGTACGAGCAGTACTTC.

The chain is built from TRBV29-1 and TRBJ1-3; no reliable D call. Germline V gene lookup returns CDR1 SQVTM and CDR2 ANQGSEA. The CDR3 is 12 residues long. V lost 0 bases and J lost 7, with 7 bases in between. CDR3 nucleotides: TGCAGCGTTGAAGAAATCGGGAACACCATATATTTT. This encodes CSVEEIGNTIYF.

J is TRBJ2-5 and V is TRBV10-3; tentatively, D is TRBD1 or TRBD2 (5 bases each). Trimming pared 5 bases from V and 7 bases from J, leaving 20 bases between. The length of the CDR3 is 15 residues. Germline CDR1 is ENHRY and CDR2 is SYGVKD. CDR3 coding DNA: TGTGCCATCAGTACCTCGAGGGGCCCAAGAAGGACCCAGTACTTC. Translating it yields CAISTSRGPRRTQYF.

The CDR3 bases are TGTGCCAGTAGTCCTGGGACCTTTTTGGATGGCTACACCTTC. Encoded protein: CASSPGTFLDGYTF. The gene calls are TRBV19 and TRBJ1-2; a weak D match, TRBD1 (5 bases). V lost 5 bases to trimming and J lost 6 bases, with 16 bases between them. Germline-derived CDR1 and CDR2 are LNHDA and SQIVND (reference sequence). This CDR3 is built from 14 residues.

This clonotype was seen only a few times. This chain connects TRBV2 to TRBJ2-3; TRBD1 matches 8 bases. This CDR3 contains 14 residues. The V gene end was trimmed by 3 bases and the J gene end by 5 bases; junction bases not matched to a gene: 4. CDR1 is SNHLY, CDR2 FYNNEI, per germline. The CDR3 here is CASSEYRGLDTQYF. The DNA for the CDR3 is TGTGCCAGCAGTGAGTACAGGGGGTTAGATACGCAGTATTTT.

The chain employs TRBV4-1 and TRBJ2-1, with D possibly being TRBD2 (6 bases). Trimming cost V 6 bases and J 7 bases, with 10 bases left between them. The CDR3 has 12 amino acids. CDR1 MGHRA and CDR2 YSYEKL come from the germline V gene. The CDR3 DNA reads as TGCGCCAGCAGTGGAGGGACTAATGAGCAGTTCTTC. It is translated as CASSGGTNEQFF.

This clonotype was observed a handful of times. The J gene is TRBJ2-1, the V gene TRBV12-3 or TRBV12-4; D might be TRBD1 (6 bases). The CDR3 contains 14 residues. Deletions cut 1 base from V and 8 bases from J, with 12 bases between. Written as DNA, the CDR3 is TGTGCCAGCAGTTTAGGGGGGCCCACAGATGAGCAGTTCTTC. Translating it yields CASSLGGPTDEQFF.